Presented here are 20 T cell receptor beta chains from one specimen sequenced in a study of PD-1 blockade in classical Hodgkin lymphoma. Time point meaning: cycle 4 day 1 (C4D1), after about 6 weeks of nivolumab. Every one of the patients relapsed after autologous stem cell transplantation (brentuximab vedotin exposure was variable). Libraries were prepared by immunoSEQ multiplex PCR; TCRdb keeps only in-frame clonotypes and omits some of them. Of tens of thousands of clones listed, more than 70% are singletons. This specimen was peripheral blood mononuclear cells (PBMCs), taken before the fourth cycle of nivolumab. The origin of the receptors is a human donor with classical Hodgkin lymphoma.

The chain employs TRBV7-9 and TRBJ2-7, with 8 bases fitting TRBD2. The V and J ends lost 9 bases and 0 bases, in that order; junction bases with no gene match: 10. Germline values: CDR1 SEHNR, CDR2 FQNEAQ (reference sequence). The length of the CDR3 is 15 residues. CDR3 protein: CASAGGQESSYEQYF. The CDR3 DNA is TGTGCCAGTGCGGGGGGACAAGAGAGCTCCTACGAGCAGTACTTC.

The CDR3 nucleotides are TGTGCCAGCAGCCGGGGACTAGCGGGAGTATACGAGCAGTACTTC. Encoded protein: CASSRGLAGVYEQYF. The rearrangement links TRBV7-9 to TRBJ2-7; TRBD2 matches 14 bases. There are 15 residues in the CDR3. The V gene's germline CDR1 is SEHNR and CDR2 FQNEAQ (reference sequence). The trim removed 5 bases at V and 4 bases at J, leaving 4 bases unmatched.

The rearrangement links TRBV5-6 to TRBJ1-1; possibly TRBD1 for D (6 bases). The CDR3 sequence is 15 residues long. Trimming stripped 0 bases from V and 2 bases from J, with 11 bases between. CDR1 and CDR2 from the germline V gene are SGHDT and YYEEEE. This CDR3 is CASSLAGGTNTEAFF. CDR3 DNA sequence: TGTGCCAGCAGCTTGGCAGGAGGGACAAACACTGAAGCTTTCTTT.

V gene TRBV4-3 combines with J gene TRBJ1-2; 8 bases agree with TRBD1. This CDR3 contains 15 residues. The germline V gene encodes CDR1 LGHNA and CDR2 YSLEER. J gave up 7 bases and V 0 bases, and 7 bases lay outside the gene matches. The DNA of the CDR3 is TGCGCCAGCAGCCAAGAGTTCACAGGGGGTGGTGGCTACACCTTC. It yields the protein CASSQEFTGGGGYTF.

This clone was counted between two and nine times. This CDR3 reads CASSFGLPSNYGYTF. The DNA of the CDR3 is TGTGCCAGCAGCTTTGGACTGCCGTCTAACTATGGCTACACCTTC. The genes are TRBV5-5 and TRBJ1-2; no clear D. Trimming took off 2 bases at V and 0 bases at J, with 11 bases between the two ends. Germline V CDR1 and CDR2: SGHKS, YYEKEE (reference sequence). This CDR3 is 15 amino acids long.

The rearrangement uses TRBV19 and TRBJ1-4; no clear D. Germline values: CDR1 LNHDA, CDR2 SQIVND (reference sequence). This CDR3 has 13 residues. The ends were cut back, 6 bases at V and 2 bases at J, with 7 bases in the middle. The CDR3 sequence is CASRGRTNEKLFF. For the CDR3, the DNA is TGTGCCAGTAGAGGGAGGACTAATGAAAAACTGTTTTTT.

This chain connects TRBV19 to TRBJ1-5; no clear D gene. Trimming left V 7 bases short and J 3 bases short, with 16 bases between. Germline assignment: CDR1 LNHDA and CDR2 SQIVND (reference sequence). This CDR3 comprises 15 residues. CDR3 protein: CASTPIGGDNQPQHF. The CDR3 DNA follows: TGTGCCAGTACTCCAATCGGAGGTGACAATCAGCCCCAGCATTTT.

The rearrangement joins TRBV7-8 to TRBJ2-7, with D possibly TRBD1 on 6 matching bases. Germline V CDR1 and CDR2: SGHVS, FQNEAQ. There are 12 residues in the CDR3. Trimming cost V 5 bases and J 12 bases, with 17 bases left between them. CDR3 sequence reads: CASSQISGQSYF. The CDR3 DNA is TGTGCCAGCAGCCAGATAAGTGGACAGTCGTACTTC.

In regard to this clone: The junction and the germline gene differ at one end; a read error may be behind it. This chain links TRBV28 with TRBJ2-5; 8 nucleotides agree with TRBD2. This CDR3 contains 14 residues. CDR1 is MDHEN and CDR2 is SYDVKM in the germline V gene. The CDR3 loop reads CASGLTGGVETQYF. CDR3 nucleotides: TGTGCCAGCGGTTTGACGGGGGGGGTAGAGACCCAGTACTTC. The whole variable domain, remainder taken from reference TRBV28 and TRBJ2-5, is DVKVTQSSRYLVKRTGEKVFLECVQDMDHENMFWYRQDPGLGLRLIYFSYDVKMKEKGDIPEGYSVSREKKERFSLILESASTNQTSMYLCASGLTGGVETQYFGPGTRLLVL.

Sample share makes this clone medium-sized. Other DNA sequences in this sample translate to the same CDR3. This chain connects TRBV4-3 to TRBJ2-7, with TRBD1 matching 7 bases. Germline V lookup: CDR1 LGHNA, CDR2 YSLEER. The length of the CDR3 is 16 residues. V gave up 0 bases and J gave up 3 bases; unmatched junction bases: 8. In nucleotides, the CDR3 is TGCGCCAGCAGCCAAGATCGTAGAGGGGGCAACTACGAGCAGTACTTC. Translating it yields CASSQDRRGGNYEQYF.

V is TRBV9 and J is TRBJ2-1; D remains unclear. CDR1 SGDLS and CDR2 YYNGEE come from the germline V gene. This CDR3 has 16 residues. V lost 0 bases to trimming and J lost 2 bases, with 12 bases between them. The CDR3 reads CASSVEIGPPYNEQFF. The CDR3 region has the DNA TGTGCCAGCAGCGTAGAAATCGGGCCCCCCTACAATGAGCAGTTCTTC.

The chain employs TRBV19 and TRBJ1-6; 10 nucleotides align to TRBD1. The germline V gene has CDR1 LNHDA and CDR2 SQIVND (reference sequence). This CDR3 is built from 15 residues. V lost 4 bases to trimming and J lost 7 bases; unmatched junction nucleotides: 4. The CDR3 loop is CASSTGDRGNSPLHF. Written as DNA, the CDR3 is TGTGCCAGTAGTACCGGGGACAGGGGCAATTCACCCCTCCACTTT. Variable domain in full (rest from reference TRBV19 and TRBJ1-6): DGGITQSPKYLFRKEGQNVTLSCEQNLNHDAMYWYRQDPGQGLRLIYYSQIVNDFQKGDIAEGYSVSREKKESFPLTVTSAQKNPTAFYLCASSTGDRGNSPLHFGNGTRLTVT.

The chain couples TRBV6-5 to TRBJ1-4; D remains ambiguous. This CDR3 is built from 15 residues. V was clipped by 0 bases and J by 4 bases, with 9 bases between them. Germline values: CDR1 MNHEY, CDR2 SVGAGI. Written as DNA, the CDR3 is TGTGCCAGCAGTTACTCCGGGCCTCATAATGAAAAACTGTTTTTT. Translated: CASSYSGPHNEKLFF.

The rearrangement joins TRBV4-3 to TRBJ1-6, with D hard to call. CDR1 is LGHNA and CDR2 is YSLEER in the germline V gene. There are 16 residues in the CDR3. The V end lost 0 bases, the J end lost 7 bases, and 13 bases lay between the germline ends. CDR3 nucleotides: TGCGCCAGCAGCCAAGATAGCAAGGGCGGCAATTCACCCCTCCACTTT. This gives the protein CASSQDSKGGNSPLHF.

This chain links TRBV7-8 with TRBJ2-7; D is undetermined. In germline, CDR1 is SGHVS, CDR2 FQNEAQ. Trimming removed 5 bases at V and 12 bases at J, with 11 bases between. The CDR3 length is 10 residues. The CDR3 region has the DNA TGTGCCAGCAGCGGTAGCTCGTGGTACTTC. Translating gives CASSGSSWYF.

V is TRBV6-1 and J is TRBJ1-1; D unresolved. Trimming removed 6 bases from V and 4 bases from J, with 12 bases in between. The CDR3 covers 13 residues. Germline assignment: CDR1 MNHNS and CDR2 SASEGT. The CDR3 sequence: CASRPGHFTEAFF. The CDR3 nucleotides read TGTGCCAGCAGACCCGGGCACTTCACTGAAGCTTTCTTT.

The CDR3 loop is CASSYGLAIDEQYF. The CDR3 coding sequence is TGTGCCAGCAGTTACGGACTAGCTATTGACGAGCAGTACTTC. The rearrangement links TRBV7-9 to TRBJ2-7, with TRBD2 identical over 8 bases. Germline V gives CDR1 SEHNR, CDR2 FQNEAQ (reference sequence). The V and J ends lost 6 bases and 5 bases, in that order; junction bases with no gene match: 9. The CDR3 length is 14 residues.

The chain is built from TRBV18 and TRBJ1-3, with 8 bases matching TRBD1. CDR3 length: 15 amino acids. Germline V lookup: CDR1 KGHSH, CDR2 LQKENI. V lost 3 bases, J lost 4 bases, and 5 bases stayed unmatched. The CDR3 DNA reads as TGTGCCAGCTCACCCCGGACAGGGTCCGGAAACACCATATATTTT. Translated: CASSPRTGSGNTIYF.

This chain connects TRBV4-3 to TRBJ2-1; 9 bases line up with TRBD2. The CDR3 contains 16 residues. CDR1 and CDR2 from the germline V gene are LGHNA and YSLEER. The V and J ends lost 0 bases and 9 bases, in that order; junction bases with no gene match: 9. The CDR3 region has the DNA TGCGCCAGCAGCCAAGATACCGTAGCGGGGGCAAGTGAGCAGTTCTTC. This encodes CASSQDTVAGASEQFF.

The chain joins TRBV6-6 to TRBJ1-2; D not certain. The CDR3 is made up of 13 amino acids. The germline V gene encodes CDR1 MNHNY and CDR2 SVGAGI (reference sequence). The germline V and J ends were trimmed by 6 bases and 4 bases, with 12 bases remaining between them. The CDR3: CASSQGSFYGYTF. Written as DNA, the CDR3 is TGTGCCAGCAGCCAAGGGTCCTTCTATGGCTACACCTTC.